The subject of this entry is one TCR beta chain. This sample was taken from a study of blood T cells in healthy people across ages. For every donor, a draw yielded around 10 milliliters of peripheral blood. The CDR3 length is 15 residues. The V and J ends lost 3 bases and 10 bases, in that order; junction bases with no gene match: 9. In germline, CDR1 is LNHNV, CDR2 YYDKDF (reference sequence). A second roughly 6 to 12 cycle PCR used barcoded and J-beta primers. TCRdb redid the calling of the 5' RACE reads with MiXCR, one entry per CDR3 protein. The table includes 1.5 million to 2 million distinct CDR3 sequences, about 50% detected once.

The sequencing input was blood. The V and J genes are TRBV15 and TRBJ1-6; TRBD1 matches at 7 bases. This sequence originates from a woman aged 40 to 55 in good health. The CDR3 here is CATSRARDSRSPLHF. The CDR3 DNA sequence: TGTGCCACCAGCAGGGCTCGGGACAGCCGATCACCCCTCCACTTT.